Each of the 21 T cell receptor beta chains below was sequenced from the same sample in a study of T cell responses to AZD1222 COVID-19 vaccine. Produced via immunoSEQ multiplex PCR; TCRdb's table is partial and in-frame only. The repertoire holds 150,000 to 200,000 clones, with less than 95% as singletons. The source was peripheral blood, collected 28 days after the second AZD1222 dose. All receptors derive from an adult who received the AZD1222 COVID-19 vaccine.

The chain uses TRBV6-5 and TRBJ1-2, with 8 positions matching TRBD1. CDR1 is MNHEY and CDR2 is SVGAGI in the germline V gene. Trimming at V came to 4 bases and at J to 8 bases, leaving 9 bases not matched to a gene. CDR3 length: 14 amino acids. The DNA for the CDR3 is TGTGCCAGCAGTTTCACCCAGGGGGCGCGCGGCTACACCTTC. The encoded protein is CASSFTQGARGYTF.

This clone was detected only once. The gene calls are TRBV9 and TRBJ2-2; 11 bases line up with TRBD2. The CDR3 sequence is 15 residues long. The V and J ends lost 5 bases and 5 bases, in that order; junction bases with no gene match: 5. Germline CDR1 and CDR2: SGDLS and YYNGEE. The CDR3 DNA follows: TGTGCCAGCAGAGCCGGGACTAGCGGAACCGGGGAGCTGTTTTTT. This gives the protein CASRAGTSGTGELFF.

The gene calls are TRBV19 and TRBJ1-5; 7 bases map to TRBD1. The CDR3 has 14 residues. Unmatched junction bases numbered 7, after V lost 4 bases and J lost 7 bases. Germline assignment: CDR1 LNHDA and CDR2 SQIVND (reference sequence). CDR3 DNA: TGTGCCAGTAGTAAAACAGGGGTAGGACAGCCCCAGCATTTT. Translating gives CASSKTGVGQPQHF.

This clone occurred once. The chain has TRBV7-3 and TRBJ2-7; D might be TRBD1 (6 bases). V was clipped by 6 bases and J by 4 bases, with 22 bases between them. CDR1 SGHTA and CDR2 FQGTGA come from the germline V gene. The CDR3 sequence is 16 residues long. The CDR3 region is CASSLISPRGVYEQYF. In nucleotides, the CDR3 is TGTGCCAGCAGTCTTATATCCCCCAGGGGCGTGTACGAGCAGTACTTC.

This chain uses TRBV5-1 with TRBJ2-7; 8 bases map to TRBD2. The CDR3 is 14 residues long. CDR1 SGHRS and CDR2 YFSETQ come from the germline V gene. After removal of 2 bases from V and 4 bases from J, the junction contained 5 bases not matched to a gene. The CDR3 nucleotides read TGCGCCAGCAGCTTCAACGGGGGGGCGTACGAGCAGTACTTC. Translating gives CASSFNGGAYEQYF.

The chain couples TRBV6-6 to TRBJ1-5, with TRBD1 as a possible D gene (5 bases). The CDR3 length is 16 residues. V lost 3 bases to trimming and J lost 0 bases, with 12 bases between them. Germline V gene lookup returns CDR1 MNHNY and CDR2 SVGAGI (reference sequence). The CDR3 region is CASSYSWGVSNQPQHF. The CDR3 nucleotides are TGTGCCAGCAGTTATTCCTGGGGGGTTAGCAATCAGCCCCAGCATTTT.

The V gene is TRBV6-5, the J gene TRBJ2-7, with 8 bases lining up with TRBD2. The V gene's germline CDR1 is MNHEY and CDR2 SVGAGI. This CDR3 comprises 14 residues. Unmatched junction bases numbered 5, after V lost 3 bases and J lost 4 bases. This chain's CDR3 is CASSYRGGEYEQYF. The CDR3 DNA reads TGTGCCAGCAGTTATCGGGGGGGCGAATACGAGCAGTACTTC.

The CDR3 loop is CASSDAAGLAGGETQYF. For the CDR3, the DNA is TGCGCCAGCAGTGATGCCGCAGGACTAGCGGGGGGGGAGACCCAGTACTTC. The chain uses TRBV10-2 and TRBJ2-5; TRBD2 matches at 15 bases. The V gene end was trimmed by 3 bases and the J gene end by 5 bases; junction bases not matched to a gene: 7. The CDR3 is made up of 17 amino acids. In germline, CDR1 is WSHSY, CDR2 SAAADI.

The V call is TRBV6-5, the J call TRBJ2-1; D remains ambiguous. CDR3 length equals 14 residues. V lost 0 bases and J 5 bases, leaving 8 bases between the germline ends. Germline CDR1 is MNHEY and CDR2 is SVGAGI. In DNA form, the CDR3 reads TGTGCCAGCAGTTACTCGTTAAGAGACAATGAGCAGTTCTTC. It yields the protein CASSYSLRDNEQFF.

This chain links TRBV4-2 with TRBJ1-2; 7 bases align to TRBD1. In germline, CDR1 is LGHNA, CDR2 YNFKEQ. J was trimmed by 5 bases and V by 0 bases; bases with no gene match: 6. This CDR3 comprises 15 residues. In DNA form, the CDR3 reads TGTGCCAGCAGCCAAGACCCGACAGGGATATATGGCTACACCTTC. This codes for CASSQDPTGIYGYTF.

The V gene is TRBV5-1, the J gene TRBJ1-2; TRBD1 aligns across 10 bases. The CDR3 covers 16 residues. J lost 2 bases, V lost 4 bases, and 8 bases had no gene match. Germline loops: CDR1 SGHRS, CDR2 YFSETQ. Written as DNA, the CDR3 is TGCGCCAGCAGCCCCGGGACAGGGGCAATCAACTATGGCTACACCTTC. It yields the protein CASSPGTGAINYGYTF.

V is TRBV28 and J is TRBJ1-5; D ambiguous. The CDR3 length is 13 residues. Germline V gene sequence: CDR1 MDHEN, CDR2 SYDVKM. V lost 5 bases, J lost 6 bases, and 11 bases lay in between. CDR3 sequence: CASSPLTAQPQHF. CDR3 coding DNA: TGTGCCAGCAGTCCTCTAACGGCTCAGCCCCAGCATTTT.

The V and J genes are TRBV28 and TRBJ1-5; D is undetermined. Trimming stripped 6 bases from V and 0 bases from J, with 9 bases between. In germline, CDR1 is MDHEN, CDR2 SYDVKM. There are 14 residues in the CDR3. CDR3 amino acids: CASSRVSSNQPQHF. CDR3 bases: TGTGCCAGCAGCCGCGTTTCTAGCAATCAGCCCCAGCATTTT.

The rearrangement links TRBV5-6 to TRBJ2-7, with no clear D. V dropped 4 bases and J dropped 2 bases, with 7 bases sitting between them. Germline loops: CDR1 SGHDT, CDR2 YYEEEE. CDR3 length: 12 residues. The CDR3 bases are TGTGCCAGCAGCATTGATCCCTACGAGCAGTACTTC. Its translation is CASSIDPYEQYF.

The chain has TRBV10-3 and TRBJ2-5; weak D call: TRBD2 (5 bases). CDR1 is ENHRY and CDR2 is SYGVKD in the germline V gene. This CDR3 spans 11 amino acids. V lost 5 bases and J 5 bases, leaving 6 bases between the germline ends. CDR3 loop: CAISRGETQYF. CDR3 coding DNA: TGTGCCATCAGTCGAGGGGAGACCCAGTACTTC.

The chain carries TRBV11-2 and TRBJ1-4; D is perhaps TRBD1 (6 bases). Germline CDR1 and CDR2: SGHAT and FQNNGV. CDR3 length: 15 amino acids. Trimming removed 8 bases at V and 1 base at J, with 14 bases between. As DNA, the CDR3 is TGTGCCAGCCAACGCAGGGGACTAACTAATGAAAAACTGTTTTTT. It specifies CASQRRGLTNEKLFF.

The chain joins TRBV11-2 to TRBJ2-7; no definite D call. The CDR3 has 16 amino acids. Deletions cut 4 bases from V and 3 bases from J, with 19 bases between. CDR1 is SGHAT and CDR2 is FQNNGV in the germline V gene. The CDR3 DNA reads TGTGCCAGCAGCTCAGGAGAGACACAAATAATCTACGAGCAGTACTTC. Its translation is CASSSGETQIIYEQYF.

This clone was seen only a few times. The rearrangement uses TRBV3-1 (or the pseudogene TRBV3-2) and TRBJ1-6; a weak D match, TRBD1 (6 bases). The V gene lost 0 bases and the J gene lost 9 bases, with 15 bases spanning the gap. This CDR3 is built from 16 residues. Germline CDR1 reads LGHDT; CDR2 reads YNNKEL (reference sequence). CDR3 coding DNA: TGTGCCAGCAGCCAAGATGGACAGCTCCGGGGTTCACCCCTCCACTTT. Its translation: CASSQDGQLRGSPLHF.

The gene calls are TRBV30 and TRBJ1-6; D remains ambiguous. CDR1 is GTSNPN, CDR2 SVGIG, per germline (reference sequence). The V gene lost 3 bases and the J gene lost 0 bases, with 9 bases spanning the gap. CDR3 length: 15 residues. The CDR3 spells CAWRRDVSYNSPLHF. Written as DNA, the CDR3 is TGTGCCTGGAGGAGAGACGTCTCCTATAATTCACCCCTCCACTTT.

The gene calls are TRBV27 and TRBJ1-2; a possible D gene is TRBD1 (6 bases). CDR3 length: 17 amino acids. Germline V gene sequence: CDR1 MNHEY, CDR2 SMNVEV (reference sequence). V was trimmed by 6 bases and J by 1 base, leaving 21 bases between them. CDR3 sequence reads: CASSLNVRGADNYGYTF. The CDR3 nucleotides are TGTGCCAGCAGCCTAAATGTTCGGGGGGCTGATAACTATGGCTACACCTTC.

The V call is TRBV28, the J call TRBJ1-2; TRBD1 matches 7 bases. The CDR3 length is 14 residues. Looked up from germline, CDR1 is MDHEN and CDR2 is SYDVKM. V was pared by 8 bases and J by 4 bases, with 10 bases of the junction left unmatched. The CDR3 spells CASQGGGRLYGYTF. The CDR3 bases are TGTGCCAGCCAGGGGGGGGGTAGGCTCTATGGCTACACCTTC.